A single sample gave rise to the 15 T cell receptor beta chains below, sequenced in a study of cytomegalovirus exposure and HLA in healthy donors. Vbeta (60) and Jbeta (13) primers were used in the PCR. This table comes from immunoSEQ multiplex PCR, and its TCRdb copy is limited to in-frame clones, with some not included. The data contain around 97,000 clones, roughly 79% of them singletons. The sample consisted of PBMCs. The receptors were sampled from a man in his forties or fifties in good health and CMV-seropositive.

This chain connects TRBV30 to TRBJ2-3, with D hard to call. The CDR3 has 14 amino acids. CDR1 GTSNPN and CDR2 SVGIG come from the germline V gene (reference sequence). Trimming stripped 1 base from V and 8 bases from J, with 16 bases between. The CDR3 spells CAWSAPGQSGTQYF. The CDR3 DNA reads as TGTGCCTGGAGTGCCCCAGGCCAGTCTGGTACGCAGTATTTT.

V and J are TRBV6-5 and TRBJ2-5, with D uncertain. Trimming cost V 5 bases and J 2 bases, with 12 bases left between them. The CDR3 contains 14 residues. Germline V gene sequence: CDR1 MNHEY, CDR2 SVGAGI. CDR3 residues: CASSPYAVQETQYF. CDR3 DNA sequence: TGTGCCAGCAGTCCTTATGCGGTACAAGAGACCCAGTACTTC.

This rearrangement joins TRBV9 to TRBJ2-1; 7 bases map to TRBD2. Germline lookup yields CDR1 SGDLS and CDR2 YYNGEE. The CDR3 runs to 18 residues. The trim removed 0 bases at V and 0 bases at J, leaving 9 bases unmatched. The CDR3 DNA is TGTGCCAGCAGCGTAGAGGATAGCGGGCCCAGCTCCTACAATGAGCAGTTCTTC. Its translation is CASSVEDSGPSSYNEQFF.

This CDR3 is CASSQAGGLTYEQYF. The CDR3 DNA reads TGCGCCAGCAGCCAAGCGGGGGGGCTTACCTACGAGCAGTACTTC. J is TRBJ2-7 and V is TRBV4-1, with 8 bases lining up with TRBD2. V shed 1 base and J 2 bases; nucleotides not matched to a gene: 4. CDR3 length equals 15 residues. The V gene's germline CDR1 is MGHRA and CDR2 YSYEKL.

The rearrangement joins TRBV9 to TRBJ2-3; 7 nucleotides line up with TRBD1. The CDR3 has 15 amino acids. Looked up from germline, CDR1 is SGDLS and CDR2 is YYNGEE. The V segment lost 3 bases and the J segment 5 bases; nucleotides outside the gene matches: 9. The CDR3 sequence is CASSGGTADRDTQYF. The CDR3 nucleotides are TGTGCCAGCAGCGGAGGGACAGCGGATCGAGATACGCAGTATTTT. Supplemented by reference TRBV9 and TRBJ2-3, the full variable domain reads DSGVTQTPKHLITATGQRVTLRCSPRSGDLSVYWYQQSLDQGLQFLIQYYNGEERAKGNILERFSAQQFPDLHSELNLSSLELGDSALYFCASSGGTADRDTQYFGPGTRLTVL.

This rearrangement joins TRBV6-9 to TRBJ2-7; D unresolved. Trimming removed 5 bases at V and 5 bases at J, with 7 bases between. The CDR3 is 11 amino acids. Germline V gene sequence: CDR1 MNHGY, CDR2 SVAAGI. The CDR3 protein is CASSAQDEQYF. The CDR3 DNA sequence: TGTGCCAGCAGTGCCCAGGACGAGCAGTACTTC.

Worth noting for this clone: The sample has other DNA sequences that encode this CDR3 too. The chain combines TRBV18 with TRBJ2-3, with D perhaps matching TRBD1 (6 bases). V lost 0 bases, J lost 3 bases, and 7 bases lay in between. CDR3 length: 14 residues. CDR1 and CDR2 from the germline V gene are KGHSH and LQKENI. CDR3 residues: CASSPPGGTDTQYF. DNA of the CDR3: TGTGCCAGCTCACCACCAGGGGGAACAGATACGCAGTATTTT. The full variable domain, with the rest looked up from reference TRBV18 and TRBJ2-3, is NAGVMQNPRHLVRRRGQEARLRCSPMKGHSHVYWYRQLPEEGLKFMVYLQKENIIDESGMPKERFSAEFPKEGPSILRIQQVVRGDSAAYFCASSPPGGTDTQYFGPGTRLTVL.

This clone has a single count. J is TRBJ1-1 and V is TRBV19; TRBD1 is a possible D gene (6 bases). V lost 5 bases and J 3 bases, leaving 10 bases between the germline ends. There are 13 residues in the CDR3. Germline CDR1 and CDR2: LNHDA and SQIVND (reference sequence). For the CDR3, the DNA is TGTGCCAGTAGTCTTCAGGGGTACACTGAAGCTTTCTTT. It yields the protein CASSLQGYTEAFF.

The chain joins TRBV7-9 to TRBJ1-1; D might be TRBD1 (5 bases). Between the trimmed V and J ends, which lost 5 bases and 10 bases, there was a span of 23 bases. The CDR3 is 15 residues long. Looked up from germline, CDR1 is SEHNR and CDR2 is FQNEAQ (reference sequence). In DNA, the CDR3 is TGTGCCAGCAGCCTATCCGGGGGGGGGACGCGAACAGCTTTCTTT. Its translation is CASSLSGGGTRTAFF. The variable domain in full, with the rest retrieved from reference TRBV7-9 and TRBJ1-1, is DTGVSQNPRHKITKRGQNVTFRCDPISEHNRLYWYRQTLGQGPEFLTYFQNEAQLEKSRLLSDRFSAERPKGSFSTLEIQRTEQGDSAMYLCASSLSGGGTRTAFFGQGTRLTVV.

The chain employs TRBV11-2 and TRBJ2-2; 7 nucleotides line up with TRBD1. CDR3 length: 20 amino acids. Per germline, CDR1 SGHAT and CDR2 FQNNGV. Trimming cost V 0 bases and J 6 bases; bases outside gene matches: 19. This CDR3 reads CASSLESPAPGTAKAGELFF. The CDR3 DNA follows: TGTGCCAGCAGCTTAGAATCCCCTGCGCCGGGGACAGCAAAAGCCGGGGAGCTGTTTTTT.

The genes are TRBV10-1 and TRBJ2-1, with a weak D call TRBD2 (5 bases). V lost 7 bases to trimming and J lost 9 bases, with 13 bases between them. CDR3 length: 12 amino acids. Germline-derived CDR1 and CDR2 are WNHNN and SYGVQD (reference sequence). The CDR3 DNA reads as TGCGCCAGCAAGGACTCGGTTGGTGAGCAGTTCTTC. Translated: CASKDSVGEQFF.

The genes are TRBV15 and TRBJ2-7; D is perhaps TRBD1 (6 bases). Per the germline V gene, CDR1 is LNHNV and CDR2 is YYDKDF (reference sequence). CDR3 length equals 16 residues. V dropped 1 base and J dropped 6 bases, with 19 bases sitting between them. The CDR3 nucleotides read TGTGCCACCAGCAGAGGGGGCGACAGGTACGACCGCGAGCAGTACTTC. Translating gives CATSRGGDRYDREQYF.

The genes are TRBV5-4 and TRBJ2-2; 8 positions match TRBD2. The CDR3 length is 16 residues. The V gene's germline CDR1 is SGHNT and CDR2 YYREEE (reference sequence). Losses at the gene ends were 5 bases for V and 1 base for J; bases not matched to a gene: 7. The CDR3 region has the DNA TGTGCCAGCAGTGGAGTGGCGGGAGGGAACACCGGGGAGCTGTTTTTT. Residues: CASSGVAGGNTGELFF.

The chain recombines TRBV4-2 with TRBJ1-3; no firm D call. Germline CDR1 and CDR2: LGHNA and YNFKEQ. The CDR3 sequence is 16 residues long. V was shortened by 4 bases and J by 0 bases, with 13 bases between the two germline ends. The chain's CDR3 is CASSRPRIDSGNTIYF. The CDR3 bases are TGTGCCAGCAGCCGTCCTAGGATCGACTCTGGAAACACCATATATTTT.

The V gene is TRBV7-8, the J gene TRBJ2-7, with TRBD2 matching 11 bases. Trimming at V came to 5 bases and at J to 0 bases, leaving 9 bases not matched to a gene. Germline values: CDR1 SGHVS, CDR2 FQNEAQ. The CDR3 is made up of 17 amino acids. CDR3 sequence: CASSPGTSGQSSYEQYF. CDR3 DNA sequence: TGTGCCAGCAGCCCCGGGACTAGCGGACAGAGCTCCTACGAGCAGTACTTC.